Sequencing of this T cell receptor beta chain was carried out in a study of CD8 T cells in ankylosing spondylitis. Whole-study results and caveats: A subset of motif variants has previously been described in the synovial fluid and blood of reactive arthritis. Those disease-linked clones were CD8+; they were also relatively rare in peripheral blood. Typical of ankylosing spondylitis blood, it appeared, was a TCR beta motif of about eight highly homologous variants.

Library preparation for TCR beta used quantitative 5'-RACE with molecular barcodes. TCRdb independently ran MiXCR on the 5' RACE reads; one entry per CDR3 protein. This sample has approximately 60,000 distinct CDR3 sequences, with 6.2% found just once. This clonotype was seen more than once but under ten times. Its target is not known. The TCR comes from a male donor with ankylosing spondylitis. The sequencing sample was made of synovial fluid, either unsorted or a sorted T cell fraction (not recorded which).

For the CDR3, the DNA is TGTGCCAGCAGTTTATCACTAGCGGGAGACTATGAGCAGTTCTTC. This encodes CASSLSLAGDYEQFF. The chain is built from TRBV12-3 or TRBV12-4 and TRBJ2-1, with 11 nucleotides matching TRBD2. The CDR3 has 15 amino acids. V shed 2 bases and J 8 bases; nucleotides not matched to a gene: 5.